Listed below are T cell receptor beta chains from one sample, sequenced in a study of cytomegalovirus exposure and HLA in healthy donors. The protocol was immunoSEQ multiplex PCR, while the TCRdb copy is restricted to in-frame clones and leaves out a portion. The data show roughly 220,000 clones, approximately 70% seen once. Input material: PBMCs. The receptors come from a man aged 40-49 years in good health and CMV-seropositive. The CDR3 runs from the conserved cysteine through the conserved F or W. The order of the fields is CDR3 protein, CDR3 DNA, D gene, V gene, J gene, clone size. A D gene is named only where the DNA matches it firmly. For some rows the clone size is stated as once, few or many, or as a class when expanded; others skip it.

CASTESREQYF	TGTGCCAGCACCGAGAGCAGGGAGCAGTACTTC	-	TRBV2	TRBJ2-7	-
CASSLGIQGGQPQHF	TGCGCCAGCAGCTTGGGAATCCAGGGGGGACAGCCCCAGCATTTT	TRBD1	TRBV5-1	TRBJ1-5	once
CASSLGRGGQLEDTQYF	TGTGCCAGCAGCTTAGGGCGGGGGGGCCAGTTGGAAGATACGCAGTATTTT	TRBD2	TRBV11-3	TRBJ2-3	-
CASSFGDYSAETQYF	TGTGCCAGCAGCTTTGGGGACTACTCCGCAGAGACCCAGTACTTC	TRBD2	TRBV11-2	TRBJ2-5	-
CASSSTDNQPQHF	TGTGCCAGCAGTTCTACCGATAATCAGCCCCAGCATTTT	-	TRBV6-1	TRBJ1-5	-
CASSLGQAVGNTIYF	TGTGCCAGCAGCCTGGGACAGGCCGTCGGAAACACCATATATTTT	TRBD1	TRBV6-6	TRBJ1-3	-
CASSPGTVEQFF	TGTGCCAGCAGTCCCGGGACAGTCGAGCAGTTCTTC	TRBD1	TRBV5-6	TRBJ2-1	-
CASSQDLDTRPQHF	TGTGCCAGCAGCCAAGATCTTGACACCAGGCCCCAGCATTTT	-	TRBV4-2	TRBJ1-5	-
CASSSTTGGNTEAFF	TGCGCCAGCAGCTCGACGACAGGGGGGAACACTGAAGCTTTCTTT	TRBD1	TRBV5-1	TRBJ1-1	few
CASSRGQGAGEQYF	TGTGCCAGTAGTCGGGGACAGGGGGCGGGCGAGCAGTACTTC	TRBD1	TRBV19	TRBJ2-7	once
CASSSRDSTTTGNEKLFF	TGTGCCAGTTCTTCCCGGGACAGCACCACGACGGGTAATGAAAAACTGTTTTTT	TRBD1	TRBV5-8	TRBJ1-4	once
CASRPGTTTGELFF	TGTGCCAGCAGGCCTGGGACTACAACCGGGGAGCTGTTTTTT	TRBD2	TRBV27	TRBJ2-2	-
CASKRSANQPQHF	TGTGCCAGCAAGCGGAGTGCCAATCAGCCCCAGCATTTT	-	TRBV21-1	TRBJ1-5	few
CASSFGSGYEQYF	TGTGCCAGCAGTTTCGGGTCGGGCTACGAGCAGTACTTC	-	TRBV27	TRBJ2-7	once
CAISDLIAGMPGELFF	TGTGCCATCAGTGACTTAATAGCGGGGATGCCCGGGGAGCTGTTTTTT	TRBD2	TRBV10-3	TRBJ2-2	-
CASSLTSGGSREQFF	TGTGCCAGCAGCCTAACTAGCGGGGGGAGTCGGGAGCAGTTCTTC	TRBD2	TRBV28	TRBJ2-1	-
CASSPLDRAGNTIYF	TGTGCCAGCAGTCCTCTCGACAGAGCTGGAAACACCATATATTTT	-	TRBV6-1	TRBJ1-3	-
CASSPRDRGGYEQYF	TGTGCCAGCAGCCCCCGGGACAGGGGAGGCTACGAGCAGTACTTC	TRBD1	TRBV9	TRBJ2-7	-
CASSHRGTAGTEAFF	TGTGCCAGCAGCCACAGGGGGACAGCGGGGACTGAAGCTTTCTTT	TRBD1	TRBV5-8	TRBJ1-1	once
CSSSPVTYEQYF	TGTTCCAGCAGCCCGGTAACCTACGAGCAGTACTTC	-	TRBV7-9	TRBJ2-7	-
CASSYPTTGGARGYTF	TGTGCCAGCAGTTATCCCACCACAGGGGGCGCGCGGGGCTACACCTTC	TRBD1	TRBV6-6	TRBJ1-2	-
CASPNSNQPQHF	TGTGCCAGCCCAAATAGCAATCAGCCCCAGCATTTT	-	TRBV21-1	TRBJ1-5	few
CASRLVHVQGNQPQHF	TGTGCAAGTCGCTTAGTGCACGTACAGGGGAATCAGCCCCAGCATTTT	-	TRBV12-2	TRBJ1-5	-
CASSISGEDLTNYGYTF	TGTGCCAGTAGTATTTCAGGTGAGGACTTAACTAACTATGGCTACACCTTC	-	TRBV19	TRBJ1-2	few
CASSPTTSGGGYEQYF	TGTGCCAGCAGTCCCACGACTAGCGGGGGGGGATACGAGCAGTACTTC	TRBD2	TRBV6-6	TRBJ2-7	few
CASSFQRGETQYF	TGTGCCAGCAGCTTTCAGAGGGGGGAGACCCAGTACTTC	-	TRBV7-2	TRBJ2-5	few
CASSEIQGVKLFF	TGCGCCAGCAGTGAGATCCAGGGCGTAAAACTGTTTTTT	-	TRBV10-2	TRBJ1-4	few
CASSSGLAEETQYF	TGTGCCAGCAGCTCGGGACTAGCGGAAGAGACCCAGTACTTC	TRBD2	TRBV7-2	TRBJ2-5	-
CASSANGGAEGTQPQHF	TGCGCCAGCAGCGCCAATGGGGGGGCTGAGGGCACTCAGCCCCAGCATTTT	-	TRBV5-1	TRBJ1-5	-
CSSSLITSYGYTF	TGTTCCAGCAGCTTAATAACTAGCTATGGCTACACCTTC	-	TRBV7-9	TRBJ1-2	once
CASSESKAGYQETQYF	TGCGCCAGCAGTGAGTCGAAGGCGGGGTACCAAGAGACCCAGTACTTC	-	TRBV10-1	TRBJ2-5	-
CASSSRDSSYEQYF	TGTGCCAGCAGTTCCCGGGACAGCTCCTACGAGCAGTACTTC	TRBD1	TRBV27	TRBJ2-7	-
CASSFSAGGQETQYF	TGTGCCAGCAGTTTTTCCGCAGGGGGGCAAGAGACCCAGTACTTC	-	TRBV28	TRBJ2-5	-
CASSLGTSGLSEQFF	TGTGCCAGTAGTCTGGGGACTAGCGGGCTTTCGGAGCAGTTCTTC	TRBD2	TRBV19	TRBJ2-1	-
CASSVDGTGANIQYF	TGTGCCAGCAGCGTAGATGGGACAGGGGCAAACATTCAGTACTTC	TRBD1	TRBV9	TRBJ2-4	-
CASSLGPGQGNTIYF	TGCGCCAGCAGCTTGGGTCCGGGACAGGGAAACACCATATATTTT	TRBD1	TRBV5-1	TRBJ1-3	-
CASSMAGRPDDSGANVLTF	TGTGCCAGTAGTATGGCAGGGCGGCCGGATGACTCTGGGGCCAACGTCCTGACTTTC	-	TRBV19	TRBJ2-6	-
CASSVADREFSFEQFF	TGTGCCAGCAGCGTAGCGGATAGGGAGTTTTCATTTGAGCAGTTCTTC	-	TRBV9	TRBJ2-1	-
CASSFRGNTEAFF	TGCGCCAGCAGCTTTAGAGGTAACACTGAAGCCTTCTTT	-	TRBV5-1	TRBJ1-1	-
CASSRQGYTEAFF	TGTGCCAGTTCAAGACAGGGTTACACTGAAGCTTTCTTT	TRBD1	TRBV7-2	TRBJ1-1	few
CASSYYREEIGF	TGTGCCAGCAGTTACTACAGGGAAGAGATTGGGTTC	-	TRBV6-5	TRBJ1-2	-